Below, one T cell receptor (beta chain) is given with its context. Its antigen is currently unknown. Vbeta (60) and Jbeta (13) primers were used in the PCR. Here immunoSEQ multiplex PCR was the method, and the copy in TCRdb shows in-frame clones only, minus some. Of about 170,000 clones detected, about 85% appear once; the ten largest clones hold about 2.5%. V lost 2 bases and J 0 bases, leaving 12 bases between the germline ends. CDR1 is MNHEY, CDR2 SVGAGI, per germline. The CDR3 totals 16 residues. This record belongs to a study of cytomegalovirus exposure and HLA in healthy donors. The overall study: About 85 million unique TCRs from HLA-typed donors were held in an early release of data. General study points: TRBV6-2, TRBV6-3 and other indistinguishable V segments were excluded. Relative to the approximately 700-donor mean, N-insertions were reportedly fewer in an Asian-associated ancestry cluster in a later analysis.

The rearrangement joins TRBV6-5 to TRBJ2-3; possibly TRBD2 for D (6 bases). The sequencing sample was made of PBMCs. The sequence was collected from a man in his thirties or forties in good health and CMV-seropositive. CDR3: CASSYHSGSSTDTQYF. In nucleotides, the CDR3 is TGTGCCAGCAGTTACCATAGCGGATCTAGCACAGATACGCAGTATTTT.